The sequence of this TCR beta chain was determined in a study of early T cells in non-severe SARS-CoV-2 infection. CDR1 is GTSNPN and CDR2 is SVGIG in the germline V gene (reference sequence). The V segment lost 3 bases and the J segment 1 base; nucleotides outside the gene matches: 1. This CDR3 has 14 residues. TCRdb re-called the 5' RACE reads with MiXCR, one entry per CDR3 protein. This sample has 85,000 to 90,000 distinct CDR3 sequences; 13% to 15% occur once, and the top ten carry approximately 7.5%. Sequencing was carried out using whole blood. V usage is TRBV30 and J usage is TRBJ1-5, with 9 bases matching TRBD1. The sequence derives from an adult who was a healthcare worker with PCR-confirmed SARS-CoV-2 infection or an uninfected control (not recorded which). CDR3 bases: TGTGCCTGGAGGACAGGGGGAAGCAATCAGCCCCAGCATTTT. It encodes CAWRTGGSNQPQHF.